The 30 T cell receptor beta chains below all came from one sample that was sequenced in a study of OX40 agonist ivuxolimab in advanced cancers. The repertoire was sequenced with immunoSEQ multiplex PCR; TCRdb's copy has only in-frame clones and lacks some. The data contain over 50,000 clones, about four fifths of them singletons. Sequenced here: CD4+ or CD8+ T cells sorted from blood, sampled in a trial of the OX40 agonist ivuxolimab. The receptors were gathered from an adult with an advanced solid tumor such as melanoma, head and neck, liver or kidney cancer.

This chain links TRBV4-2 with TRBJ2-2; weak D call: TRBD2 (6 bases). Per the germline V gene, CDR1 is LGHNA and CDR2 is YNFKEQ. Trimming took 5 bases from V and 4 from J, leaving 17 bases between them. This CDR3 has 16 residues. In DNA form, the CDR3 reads TGTGCCAGCAGCTTGGTACTGGGAGCGGGCACCGGGGAGCTGTTTTTT. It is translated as CASSLVLGAGTGELFF.

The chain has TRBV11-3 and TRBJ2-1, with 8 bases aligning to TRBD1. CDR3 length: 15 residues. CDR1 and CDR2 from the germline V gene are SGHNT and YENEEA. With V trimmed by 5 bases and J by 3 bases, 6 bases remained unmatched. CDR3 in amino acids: CASSQDRGSYNEQFF. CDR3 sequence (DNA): TGTGCCAGCAGCCAAGACAGGGGCAGCTACAATGAGCAGTTCTTC.

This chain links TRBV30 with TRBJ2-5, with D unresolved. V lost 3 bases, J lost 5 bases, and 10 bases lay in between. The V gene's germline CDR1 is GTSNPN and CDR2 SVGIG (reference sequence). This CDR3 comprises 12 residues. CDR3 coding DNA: TGTGCCTGGAGGACCAGTGGTGAGACCCAGTACTTC. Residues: CAWRTSGETQYF.

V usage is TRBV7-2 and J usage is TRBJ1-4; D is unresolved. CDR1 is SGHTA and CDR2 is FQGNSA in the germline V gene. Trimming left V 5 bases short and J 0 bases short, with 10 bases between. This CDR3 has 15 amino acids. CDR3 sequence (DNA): TGTGCCAGCAGCCCTTTGAGGGCAACTAATGAAAAACTGTTTTTT. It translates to CASSPLRATNEKLFF.

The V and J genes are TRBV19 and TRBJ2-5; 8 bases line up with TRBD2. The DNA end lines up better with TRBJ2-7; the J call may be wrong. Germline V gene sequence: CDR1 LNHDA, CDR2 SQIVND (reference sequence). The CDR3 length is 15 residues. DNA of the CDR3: TGTGCCAGTAAAGATTGGAGCGGGAGTTCGGACGAGCAGTACTTC. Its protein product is CASKDWSGSSDEQYF.

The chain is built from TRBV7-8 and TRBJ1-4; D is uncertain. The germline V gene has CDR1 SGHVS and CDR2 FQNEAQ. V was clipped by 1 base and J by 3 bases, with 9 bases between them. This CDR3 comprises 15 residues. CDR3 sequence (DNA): TGTGCCAGCAGCTTAGGGGATTTAGCTAATGAAAAACTGTTTTTT. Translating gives CASSLGDLANEKLFF.

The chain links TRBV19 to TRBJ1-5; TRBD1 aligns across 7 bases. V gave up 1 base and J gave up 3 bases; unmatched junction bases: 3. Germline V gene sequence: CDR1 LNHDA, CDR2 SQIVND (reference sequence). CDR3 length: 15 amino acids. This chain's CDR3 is CASSIGTGFNQPQHF. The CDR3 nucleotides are TGTGCCAGTAGTATAGGGACAGGCTTCAATCAGCCCCAGCATTTT. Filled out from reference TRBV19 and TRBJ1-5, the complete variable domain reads DGGITQSPKYLFRKEGQNVTLSCEQNLNHDAMYWYRQDPGQGLRLIYYSQIVNDFQKGDIAEGYSVSREKKESFPLTVTSAQKNPTAFYLCASSIGTGFNQPQHFGDGTRLSIL.

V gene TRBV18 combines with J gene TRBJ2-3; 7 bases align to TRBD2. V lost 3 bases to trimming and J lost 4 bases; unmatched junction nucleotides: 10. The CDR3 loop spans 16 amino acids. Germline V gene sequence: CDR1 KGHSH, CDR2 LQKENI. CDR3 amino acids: CASSPLGGRGPDTQYF. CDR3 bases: TGTGCCAGCTCACCTCTGGGAGGGAGAGGCCCAGATACGCAGTATTTT.

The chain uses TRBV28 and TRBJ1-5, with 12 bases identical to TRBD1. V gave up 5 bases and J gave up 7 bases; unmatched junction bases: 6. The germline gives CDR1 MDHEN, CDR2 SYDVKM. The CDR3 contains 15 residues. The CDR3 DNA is TGTGCCAGCAGTGCGGGACAGGGGGCCAAGCAGCCCCAGCATTTT. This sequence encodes CASSAGQGAKQPQHF.

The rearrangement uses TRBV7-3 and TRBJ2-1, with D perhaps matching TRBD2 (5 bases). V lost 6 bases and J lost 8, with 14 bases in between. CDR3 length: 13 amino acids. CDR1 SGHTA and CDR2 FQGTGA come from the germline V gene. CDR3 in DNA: TGTGCCAGCAGTCTTTCTAGCACCCATGAGCAGTTCTTC. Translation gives CASSLSSTHEQFF. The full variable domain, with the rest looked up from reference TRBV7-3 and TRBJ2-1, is GAGVSQTPSNKVTEKGKYVELRCDPISGHTALYWYRQSLGQGPEFLIYFQGTGAADDSGLPNDRFFAVRPEGSVSTLKIQRTERGDSAVYLCASSLSSTHEQFFGPGTRLTVL.

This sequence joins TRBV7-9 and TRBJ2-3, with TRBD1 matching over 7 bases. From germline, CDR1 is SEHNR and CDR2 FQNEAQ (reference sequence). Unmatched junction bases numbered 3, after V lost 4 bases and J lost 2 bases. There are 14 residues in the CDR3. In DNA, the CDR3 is TGTGCCAGCAGCTCGGGACAGATCACAGATACGCAGTATTTT. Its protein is CASSSGQITDTQYF.

The CDR3: CAWTTARGNTEAFF. The CDR3, as DNA: TGTGCCTGGACCACCGCGCGGGGGAACACTGAAGCTTTCTTT. The rearrangement links TRBV30 to TRBJ1-1; unclear D gene. The CDR3 consists of 14 residues. The ends were cut back, 4 bases at V and 1 base at J, with 13 bases in the middle. Per the germline V gene, CDR1 is GTSNPN and CDR2 is SVGIG (reference sequence).

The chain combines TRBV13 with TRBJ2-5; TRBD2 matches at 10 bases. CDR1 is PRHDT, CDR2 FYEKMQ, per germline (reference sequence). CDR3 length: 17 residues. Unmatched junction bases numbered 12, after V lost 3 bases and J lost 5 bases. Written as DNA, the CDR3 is TGTGCCAGCAGCTTGTGGTCTAGCGGGAGTATAAGGGAGACCCAGTACTTC. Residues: CASSLWSSGSIRETQYF.

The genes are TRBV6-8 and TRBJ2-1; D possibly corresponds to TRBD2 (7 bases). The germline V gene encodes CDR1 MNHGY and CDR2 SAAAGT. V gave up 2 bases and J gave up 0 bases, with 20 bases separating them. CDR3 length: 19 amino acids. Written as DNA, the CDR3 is TGTGCCAGCAGTTACGAGAGAGGTGGGGGGGGCGACTCCTACAATGAGCAGTTCTTC. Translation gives CASSYERGGGGDSYNEQFF.

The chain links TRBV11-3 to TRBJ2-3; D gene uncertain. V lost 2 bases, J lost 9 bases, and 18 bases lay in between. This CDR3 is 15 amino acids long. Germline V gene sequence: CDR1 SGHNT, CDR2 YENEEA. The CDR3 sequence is CASSLSPPVPRTQYF. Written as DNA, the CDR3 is TGTGCCAGCAGCTTATCACCCCCAGTTCCGAGGACGCAGTATTTT.

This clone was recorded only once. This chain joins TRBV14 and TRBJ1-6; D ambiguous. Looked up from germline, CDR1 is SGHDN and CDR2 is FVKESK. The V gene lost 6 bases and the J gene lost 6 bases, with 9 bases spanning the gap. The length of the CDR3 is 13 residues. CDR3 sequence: CASSFYLNSPLHF. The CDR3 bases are TGTGCCAGCAGTTTTTACCTTAATTCACCCCTCCACTTT. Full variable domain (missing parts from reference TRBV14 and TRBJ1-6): EAGVTQFPSHSVIEKGQTVTLRCDPISGHDNLYWYRRVMGKEIKFLLHFVKESKQDESGMPNNRFLAERTGGTYSTLKVQPAELEDSGVYFCASSFYLNSPLHFGNGTRLTVT.

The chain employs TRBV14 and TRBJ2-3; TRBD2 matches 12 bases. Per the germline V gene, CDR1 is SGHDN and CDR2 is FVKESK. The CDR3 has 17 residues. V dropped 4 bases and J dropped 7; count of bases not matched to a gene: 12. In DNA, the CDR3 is TGTGCCAGCAGCCCACACCCCCCTAGCGGGAGGGCCAATACGCAGTATTTT. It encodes CASSPHPPSGRANTQYF.

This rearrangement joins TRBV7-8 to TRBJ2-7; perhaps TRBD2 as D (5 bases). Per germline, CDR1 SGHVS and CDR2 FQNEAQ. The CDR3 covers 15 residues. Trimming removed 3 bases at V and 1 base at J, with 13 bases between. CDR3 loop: CASSFRRVSSYEQYF. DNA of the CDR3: TGTGCCAGCAGCTTCCGGCGGGTTAGTTCCTACGAGCAGTACTTC.

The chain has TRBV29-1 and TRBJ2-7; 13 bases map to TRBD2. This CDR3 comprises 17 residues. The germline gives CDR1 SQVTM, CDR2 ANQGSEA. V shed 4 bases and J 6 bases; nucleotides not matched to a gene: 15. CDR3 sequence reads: CSVGATSGRSDGSEQYF. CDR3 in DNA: TGCAGCGTTGGAGCGACTAGCGGGAGGTCCGATGGTTCCGAGCAGTACTTC.

Here the CDR3 reads CASSLNTQETQYF. Written as DNA, the CDR3 is TGCGCCAGCAGCTTGAACACCCAAGAGACCCAGTACTTC. The V gene is TRBV5-1, the J gene TRBJ2-5; D gene unclear. The CDR3 sequence is 13 residues long. V lost 1 base and J lost 1, with 5 bases in between. Germline CDR1 and CDR2: SGHRS and YFSETQ.

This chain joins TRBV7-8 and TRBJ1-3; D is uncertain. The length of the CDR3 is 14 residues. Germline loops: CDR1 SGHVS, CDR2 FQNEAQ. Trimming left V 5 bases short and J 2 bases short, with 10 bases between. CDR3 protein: CASSPRGTGNTIYF. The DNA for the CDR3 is TGTGCCAGCAGCCCACGGGGAACTGGAAACACCATATATTTT.

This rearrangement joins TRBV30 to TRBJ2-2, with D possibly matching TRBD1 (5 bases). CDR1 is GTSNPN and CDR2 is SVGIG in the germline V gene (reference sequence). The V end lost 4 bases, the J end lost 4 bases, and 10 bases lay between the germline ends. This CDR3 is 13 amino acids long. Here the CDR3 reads CAWTGLFTGELFF. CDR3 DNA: TGTGCCTGGACAGGGTTATTCACCGGGGAGCTGTTTTTT.

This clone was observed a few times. The CDR3 is CAWSVGGTPGADTQYF. The CDR3 DNA reads as TGTGCCTGGAGTGTTGGGGGGACACCCGGTGCAGATACGCAGTATTTT. The chain links TRBV30 to TRBJ2-3; D is perhaps TRBD1 or TRBD2 (6 bases each). Trimming cost V 0 bases and J 4 bases, with 17 bases left between them. This CDR3 is built from 16 residues. Germline CDR1 and CDR2: GTSNPN and SVGIG (reference sequence).

CDR3 sequence (DNA): TGTGCCAGCAGGCCGGGACGGACCGTCTCCTACGAGCAGTACTTC. Protein: CASRPGRTVSYEQYF. The V gene is TRBV6-5, the J gene TRBJ2-7, with D perhaps being TRBD1 or TRBD2 (5 bases each). V shed 6 bases and J shed 0 bases, with 15 bases lying between them. This CDR3 has 15 amino acids. Germline-derived CDR1 and CDR2 are MNHEY and SVGAGI.

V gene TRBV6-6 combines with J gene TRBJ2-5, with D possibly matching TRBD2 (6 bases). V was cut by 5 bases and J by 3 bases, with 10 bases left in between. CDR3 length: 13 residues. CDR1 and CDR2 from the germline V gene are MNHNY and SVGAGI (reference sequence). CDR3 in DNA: TGTGCCAGCAGTAGACTAGTGAAAGAGACCCAGTACTTC. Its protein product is CASSRLVKETQYF.

CDR3 DNA sequence: TGTGCCAGTAGTTCTCGGACTAGTGAAAGATTCACAGATACGCAGTATTTT. This gives the protein CASSSRTSERFTDTQYF. This chain uses TRBV19 with TRBJ2-3; 7 nucleotides match TRBD2. Per the germline V gene, CDR1 is LNHDA and CDR2 is SQIVND (reference sequence). Trimming cost V 5 bases and J 2 bases; bases outside gene matches: 13. The CDR3 runs 17 residues.

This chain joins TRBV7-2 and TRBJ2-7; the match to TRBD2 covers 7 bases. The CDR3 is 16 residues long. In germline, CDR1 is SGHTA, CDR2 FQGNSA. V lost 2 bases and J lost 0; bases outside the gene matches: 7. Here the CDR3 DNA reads TGTGCCAGCAGCTTAAATTTGAAGCGGGACTCCTACGAGCAGTACTTC. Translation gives CASSLNLKRDSYEQYF.

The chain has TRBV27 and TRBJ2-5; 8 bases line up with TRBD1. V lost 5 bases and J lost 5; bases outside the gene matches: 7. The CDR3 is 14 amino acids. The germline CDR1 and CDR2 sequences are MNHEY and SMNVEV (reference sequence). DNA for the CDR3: TGTGCCAGCAGTCAGGGGGCCGGGAAGGAGACCCAGTACTTC. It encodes CASSQGAGKETQYF.

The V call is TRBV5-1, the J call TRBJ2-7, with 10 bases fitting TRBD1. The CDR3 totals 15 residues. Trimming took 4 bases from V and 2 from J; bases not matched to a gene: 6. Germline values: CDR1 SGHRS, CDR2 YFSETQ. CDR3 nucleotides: TGCGCCAGCAGCATCAGACAGGGGGCCCCCTACGAGCAGTACTTC. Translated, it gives CASSIRQGAPYEQYF.

The CDR3 spells CASSGTTYEQYF. The CDR3 DNA is TGCGCCAGCAGCGGGACCACCTACGAGCAGTACTTC. The chain joins TRBV5-1 to TRBJ2-7; D may correspond to TRBD1 or TRBD2 (5 bases each). The germline V and J ends were trimmed by 4 bases and 2 bases, with 7 bases remaining between them. The CDR3 loop spans 12 amino acids. In germline, CDR1 is SGHRS, CDR2 YFSETQ.